The 21 T cell receptor beta chains presented below share a single source sample, sequenced in a study of T-cell reconstitution after alpha-beta-depleted transplantation in children (dated by TCRdb to the mid-2010s). The treatment or condition tag for this specimen amounts to: allogeneic hematopoietic cell transplantation with graft depleted of TCRalphabeta T cells and CD19 B cells. Library method: PCR. Sequenced using an Illumina HiSeq 2500. TCR libraries were prepared with molecular barcoding, using unique molecular identifiers to normalize TCRbeta repertoire quantification. TCRdb handled the public reads itself, with Q25 trimming in fastp and clone calling in MiXCR, and kept productive beta chains. Rows are unified per CDR3 protein, each entry keeping the most common DNA and genes. The sample table contains approximately 250,000 distinct CDR3 sequences; only one count was recorded for roughly 25% of them. The ten largest clones add up to about 2.8% of the sample.

The sample here was PBMCs, taken before TCRalphabeta/CD19-depleted stem cell transplant. The receptors originated from a girl between 2 and 10 years old with Fanconi anemia, due to receive a stem cell transplant.

This clonotype has at least ten counts. The chain combines TRBV29-1 with TRBJ2-7; 8 bases are shared with TRBD1. The CDR3 covers 11 residues. CDR1 is SQVTM and CDR2 is ANQGSEA in the germline V gene. Losses at the gene ends were 7 bases for V and 2 bases for J; bases not matched to a gene: 1. The CDR3: CSAGQAYEQYF. CDR3 DNA sequence: TGCAGCGCGGGACAGGCCTACGAGCAGTACTTC.

In its sample, this clonotype was seen a few times. The chain carries TRBV6-4 and TRBJ2-5; D perhaps matches TRBD1 (5 bases). Trimming removed 3 bases from V and 0 bases from J, with 5 bases in between. CDR1 and CDR2 (germline): MRHNA, SNTAGT. The CDR3 consists of 13 residues. The CDR3 reads CASSEQDQETQYF. The CDR3 coding sequence is TGTGCCAGCAGTGAACAGGACCAAGAGACCCAGTACTTC.

In DNA form, the CDR3 reads TGTGCTAGTGGTTTGGTACTTGGGACCTTCTATGGCTACACCTTC. It specifies CASGLVLGTFYGYTF. This chain links TRBV12-5 with TRBJ1-2, with D possibly TRBD1 on 5 matching bases. V lost 0 bases, J lost 4 bases, and 12 bases lay in between. The V gene's germline CDR1 is LGHNT and CDR2 FRNRAP. This CDR3 is built from 15 residues. The full variable domain, rest sourced from reference TRBV12-5 and TRBJ1-2, is DARVTQTPRHKVTEMGQEVTMRCQPILGHNTVFWYRQTMMQGLELLAYFRNRAPLDDSGMPKDRFSAEMPDATLATLKIQPSEPRDSAVYFCASGLVLGTFYGYTFGSGTRLTVV.

The gene calls are TRBV7-3 and TRBJ2-3; 8 positions match TRBD1. V dropped 5 bases and J dropped 4; count of bases not matched to a gene: 5. Germline-derived CDR1 and CDR2 are SGHTA and FQGTGA. This CDR3 is built from 14 residues. CDR3 in DNA: TGTGCCAGCAGCCTACAGACAGGGGCAGATACGCAGTATTTT. Translating it yields CASSLQTGADTQYF.

The V call is TRBV7-2, the J call TRBJ2-3; D ambiguous. The CDR3 is 14 amino acids. Between the trimmed V and J ends, which lost 0 bases and 0 bases, there was a span of 4 bases. Germline V gives CDR1 SGHTA, CDR2 FQGNSA. CDR3 protein: CASSLAKSTDTQYF. The CDR3 region has the DNA TGTGCCAGCAGCTTAGCAAAAAGCACAGATACGCAGTATTTT.

The chain has TRBV19 and TRBJ2-1; D is perhaps TRBD2 (6 bases). V dropped 7 bases and J dropped 1 base, with 14 bases sitting between them. Looked up from germline, CDR1 is LNHDA and CDR2 is SQIVND (reference sequence). This CDR3 comprises 15 residues. CDR3 DNA: TGTGCCAGTAACGGCTGGGGGGTTTCCTACAATGAGCAGTTCTTC. It translates to CASNGWGVSYNEQFF.

The J gene is TRBJ2-7, the V gene TRBV7-9; the D gene is possibly TRBD1 (5 bases). The CDR3 has 13 residues. V was shortened by 4 bases and J by 3 bases, with 10 bases between the two germline ends. CDR1 is SEHNR and CDR2 is FQNEAQ in the germline V gene (reference sequence). CDR3 in DNA: TGTGCCAGCAGCTCGACAGAATTCTACGAGCAGTACTTC. It translates to CASSSTEFYEQYF. Variable domain in full (rest from reference TRBV7-9 and TRBJ2-7): DTGVSQNPRHKITKRGQNVTFRCDPISEHNRLYWYRQTLGQGPEFLTYFQNEAQLEKSRLLSDRFSAERPKGSFSTLEIQRTEQGDSAMYLCASSSTEFYEQYFGPGTRLTVT.

This clonotype has just a few counts. The gene calls are TRBV20-1 and TRBJ2-7; D is uncertain. CDR3 length equals 11 residues. Germline V lookup: CDR1 DFQATT, CDR2 SNEGSKA (reference sequence). V shed 5 bases and J shed 2 bases, with 7 bases lying between them. For the CDR3, the DNA is TGCAGTGCTCTTGCAACCTACGAGCAGTACTTC. Its protein is CSALATYEQYF.

This clonotype was recorded a few times. This rearrangement joins TRBV7-6 to TRBJ2-2; D gene uncertain. This CDR3 has 15 residues. Deletions cut 1 base from V and 5 bases from J, with 11 bases between. Germline-derived CDR1 and CDR2 are SGHVS and FNYEAQ. The DNA of the CDR3 is TGTGCCAGCAGCTTAGTCGGAGAAGGTACCGGGGAGCTGTTTTTT. It codes for CASSLVGEGTGELFF.

This clonotype was found many times. The rearrangement joins TRBV28 to TRBJ2-7; D ambiguous. The CDR3 is 15 residues long. V lost 2 bases, J lost 0 bases, and 11 bases lay in between. Germline CDR1 reads MDHEN; CDR2 reads SYDVKM. The CDR3 DNA sequence: TGTGCCAGCAGTTTAGTAGTCGACCCCTCCTACGAGCAGTACTTC. This gives the protein CASSLVVDPSYEQYF.

This clonotype turned up a few times. The rearrangement joins TRBV9 to TRBJ2-5; tentatively, D is TRBD1 (6 bases). There are 14 residues in the CDR3. The V end was cut by 1 base, the J end by 2 bases, with 9 bases between. The V gene's germline CDR1 is SGDLS and CDR2 YYNGEE. The CDR3: CASSVRTEQETQYF. In DNA, the CDR3 is TGTGCCAGCAGCGTAAGGACAGAACAAGAGACCCAGTACTTC.

This clonotype was picked up many times. One end of the junction does not line up with germline, which may come from a read error. The V call is TRBV12-3 or TRBV12-4, the J call TRBJ2-1; D possibly corresponds to TRBD2 (6 bases). This CDR3 comprises 14 residues. The CDR3 sequence: CASSPWDSHNEQFF. CDR3 sequence (DNA): TGTGCCAGCAGTCCATGGGACTCCCACAATGAGCAGTTCTTC.

This clonotype has a count of ten or more. The gene calls are TRBV7-2 and TRBJ2-5, with a tentative D call TRBD2 (6 bases). CDR1 SGHTA and CDR2 FQGNSA come from the germline V gene. This CDR3 is 11 amino acids long. With 6 bases removed from V and 7 bases from J, the gap between germline ends came to 9 bases. CDR3 in DNA: TGTGCCAGCAGTACGGAGGGGACCCAGTACTTC. Protein: CASSTEGTQYF.

J is TRBJ2-1 and V is TRBV5-1; 7 bases are a match to TRBD2. The CDR3 length is 19 residues. CDR1 and CDR2 (germline): SGHRS, YFSETQ. Losses at the gene ends were 0 bases for V and 0 bases for J; bases not matched to a gene: 12. This CDR3 reads CASSLANAGDRSSYNEQFF. In nucleotides, the CDR3 is TGCGCCAGCAGCTTGGCCAATGCGGGAGACCGCAGCTCCTACAATGAGCAGTTCTTC.

A remark on this clonotype: This could be a read error, since a much larger clone is one nucleotide away. The chain recombines TRBV6-5 with TRBJ2-1; the match to TRBD1 covers 7 bases. CDR3 length equals 17 residues. The V gene's germline CDR1 is MNHEY and CDR2 SVGAGI. CDR3 bases: TGTGCCAGCAGTTACTCTATCGACAGGGTGGTATACAATAAGCAGTTCTTC. It translates to CASSYSIDRVVYNKQFF.

The J gene is TRBJ1-5, the V gene TRBV12-3 or TRBV12-4, with TRBD1 as a possible D gene (5 bases). V dropped 3 bases and J dropped 3 bases, with 12 bases sitting between them. The CDR3 consists of 15 residues. CDR3 in DNA: TGTGCCAGCAGTTTTTTTGGGACTCCCAATCAGCCCCAGCATTTT. Its translation: CASSFFGTPNQPQHF.

This clonotype was counted only a few times. CDR3 nucleotide sequence: TGTGCCAGCAGCCGAGGACAGGGCAATGAGCAGTTCTTC. As protein: CASSRGQGNEQFF. V gene TRBV4-2 combines with J gene TRBJ2-1, with 8 bases that match TRBD1. The junction had 2 bases not matched to a gene; V was cut back by 4 bases and J by 6 bases. The CDR3 has 13 amino acids. Germline assignment: CDR1 LGHNA and CDR2 YNFKEQ.

At least ten counts were recorded for this clonotype. The chain is built from TRBV9 and TRBJ2-5, with D hard to call. Germline V gene data show CDR1 as SGDLS and CDR2 as YYNGEE. The CDR3 extends over 16 amino acids. Trimming pared 0 bases from V and 2 bases from J, leaving 14 bases between. The CDR3 region has the DNA TGTGCCAGCAGCGTAGAGCCCATCGTAGGGCAAGAGACCCAGTACTTC. It yields the protein CASSVEPIVGQETQYF.

This clonotype was counted ten times or more. The V and J genes are TRBV20-1 and TRBJ2-1, with 8 bases fitting TRBD2. With 0 bases clipped from V and 4 bases from J, the junction kept 5 bases outside the gene matches. Germline V gives CDR1 DFQATT, CDR2 SNEGSKA (reference sequence). This CDR3 has 15 amino acids. CDR3 residues: CSARDLLADYNEQFF. As DNA, the CDR3 is TGCAGTGCTAGAGATCTACTAGCGGATTACAATGAGCAGTTCTTC.

This clonotype was counted between two and nine times. J is TRBJ2-2 and V is TRBV29-1; D perhaps matches TRBD1 (5 bases). CDR3 length: 11 residues. Trimming removed 4 bases from V and 5 bases from J, with 5 bases in between. Germline V CDR1 and CDR2: SQVTM, ANQGSEA. CDR3 sequence: CSVAGTGELFF. Here the CDR3 DNA reads TGCAGCGTTGCAGGGACCGGGGAGCTGTTTTTT.

V and J are TRBV10-3 and TRBJ2-3, with TRBD2 matching over 13 bases. The CDR3 length is 17 residues. With V trimmed by 6 bases and J by 6 bases, 12 bases remained unmatched. Germline CDR1 ENHRY, CDR2 SYGVKD. CDR3 loop: CAIRGTTSGGAGDTQYF. CDR3 bases: TGTGCCATCAGGGGGACCACTAGCGGGGGGGCCGGGGATACGCAGTATTTT.